Below, 32 T cell receptor beta chains from the same sample are listed, as sequenced in a study of blood T cell repertoires in COVID-19. Generated by immunoSEQ multiplex PCR, the TCRdb table keeps only in-frame clones and is missing some. This table has about 370,000 clones, around 92% appearing once. Sample: peripheral blood. The receptors here all came from a woman in her twenties or thirties with COVID-19, enrolled during active disease.

CDR3 DNA sequence: TGTGCCAGTAGTTCACTTACCGGGAGTGAAGGTTCACCCCTCCACTTT. Translated: CASSSLTGSEGSPLHF. The chain employs TRBV19 and TRBJ1-6; D remains ambiguous. This CDR3 is built from 16 residues. The V gene's germline CDR1 is LNHDA and CDR2 SQIVND (reference sequence). Trimming shortened V by 5 bases and J by 9 bases, and 20 bases separated the two germline ends. Filled out from reference TRBV19 and TRBJ1-6, the complete variable domain reads DGGITQSPKYLFRKEGQNVTLSCEQNLNHDAMYWYRQDPGQGLRLIYYSQIVNDFQKGDIAEGYSVSREKKESFPLTVTSAQKNPTAFYLCASSSLTGSEGSPLHFGNGTRLTVT.

This clone was seen just once. The chain joins TRBV24-1 to TRBJ2-2; D perhaps matches TRBD2 (5 bases). CDR1 is KGHDR, CDR2 SFDVKD, per germline. V was clipped by 3 bases and J by 5 bases, with 24 bases between them. The CDR3 spans 19 residues. The CDR3 bases are TGTGCCACCAGTGATCCAACGTTCGCCGGGATAATAGGGACCGGGGAGCTGTTTTTT. Protein: CATSDPTFAGIIGTGELFF.

V is TRBV19 and J is TRBJ1-5; possibly TRBD1 for D (6 bases). This CDR3 region has 12 residues. Germline V lookup: CDR1 LNHDA, CDR2 SQIVND (reference sequence). V was pared by 9 bases and J by 7 bases, with 13 bases between. The CDR3 region is CASQQGNQPQHF. The CDR3 DNA reads TGTGCCAGCCAACAGGGTAACCAGCCCCAGCATTTT.

The gene calls are TRBV10-3 and TRBJ1-2, with 7 nucleotides matching TRBD1. The CDR3 totals 14 residues. Germline V lookup: CDR1 ENHRY, CDR2 SYGVKD. The junction had 15 bases not matched to a gene; V was cut back by 6 bases and J by 11 bases. DNA for the CDR3: TGTGCCATCAGCGGTATTGGGACAGCCACCCGGTACACCTTC. Translating it yields CAISGIGTATRYTF.

The chain recombines TRBV4-1 with TRBJ1-2; 9 bases match TRBD1. The CDR3 has 17 residues. With V trimmed by 6 bases and J by 5 bases, 16 bases remained unmatched. Germline CDR1 and CDR2: MGHRA and YSYEKL. CDR3 sequence: CASSYQTGGPLLYGYTF. The CDR3 DNA sequence: TGCGCCAGCAGTTACCAGACAGGGGGTCCCTTATTATATGGCTACACCTTC.

V usage is TRBV28 and J usage is TRBJ1-3; TRBD1 agrees at 7 bases. The CDR3 runs 18 residues. The ends lost 3 bases at V and 0 bases at J; junction bases unmatched: 11. Germline assignment: CDR1 MDHEN and CDR2 SYDVKM. The CDR3 nucleotides read TGTGCCAGCAGTTTCGGGGGTCTGGGACAGCCCTCTGGAAACACCATATATTTT. Protein: CASSFGGLGQPSGNTIYF. Supplemented by reference TRBV28 and TRBJ1-3, the full variable domain reads DVKVTQSSRYLVKRTGEKVFLECVQDMDHENMFWYRQDPGLGLRLIYFSYDVKMKEKGDIPEGYSVSREKKERFSLILESASTNQTSMYLCASSFGGLGQPSGNTIYFGEGSWLTVV.

The CDR3 spells CASSLVKTGRDNEQFF. For the CDR3, the DNA is TGTGCCAGCAGCTTAGTTAAGACAGGGCGTGACAATGAGCAGTTCTTC. The chain combines TRBV7-8 with TRBJ2-1; 7 positions match TRBD1. The CDR3 contains 16 residues. Germline lookup yields CDR1 SGHVS and CDR2 FQNEAQ. Germline trimming cut 1 base from V and 5 bases from J; bases unmatched to any gene: 8. The full variable domain, with the rest looked up from reference TRBV7-8 and TRBJ2-1, is GAGVSQSPRYKVAKRGQDVALRCDPISGHVSLFWYQQALGQGPEFLTYFQNEAQLDKSGLPSDRFFAERPEGSVSTLKIQRTQQEDSAVYLCASSLVKTGRDNEQFFGPGTRLTVL.

The chain recombines TRBV4-3 with TRBJ2-3; maybe TRBD2 (5 bases). The germline V and J ends were trimmed by 0 bases and 4 bases, with 17 bases remaining between them. There are 17 residues in the CDR3. CDR1 LGHNA and CDR2 YSLEER come from the germline V gene. CDR3 residues: CASSQDRSASPADTQYF. CDR3 nucleotides: TGCGCCAGCAGCCAAGACCGTTCGGCTAGCCCCGCAGATACGCAGTATTTT.

V is TRBV4-3 and J is TRBJ2-1; D possibly corresponds to TRBD2 (6 bases). V lost 0 bases to trimming and J lost 9 bases, with 12 bases between them. The germline V gene encodes CDR1 LGHNA and CDR2 YSLEER. CDR3 length: 14 residues. The chain's CDR3 is CASSQEGGEVEQFF. The CDR3 region has the DNA TGCGCCAGCAGCCAAGAGGGCGGGGAGGTTGAGCAGTTCTTC.

The J gene is TRBJ1-6, the V gene TRBV27; D call uncertain. Trimming removed 2 bases at V and 4 bases at J, with 6 bases between. Germline CDR1 is MNHEY and CDR2 is SMNVEV (reference sequence). The CDR3 has 14 amino acids. CDR3 sequence: CASSLTGYNSPLHF. CDR3 bases: TGTGCCAGCAGTTTAACGGGGTATAATTCACCCCTCCACTTT.

The CDR3 loop reads CASSRDRGDQPQHF. Written as DNA, the CDR3 is TGTGCCAGCAGCCGGGACAGGGGCGATCAGCCCCAGCATTTT. The rearrangement uses TRBV11-2 and TRBJ1-5, with TRBD1 identical over 10 bases. V lost 5 bases and J lost 5; bases outside the gene matches: 3. Germline V CDR1 and CDR2: SGHAT, FQNNGV. The CDR3 covers 14 residues.

V and J are TRBV4-3 and TRBJ2-2; the D gene is possibly TRBD2 (6 bases). The germline V gene encodes CDR1 LGHNA and CDR2 YSLEER. V lost 4 bases and J 4 bases, leaving 19 bases between the germline ends. There are 17 residues in the CDR3. CDR3 amino acids: CASSPSSGEPSTGELFF. In nucleotides, the CDR3 is TGCGCCAGCAGCCCAAGTAGCGGCGAGCCATCCACCGGGGAGCTGTTTTTT.

This chain joins TRBV9 and TRBJ1-3, with 9 bases fitting TRBD1. In germline, CDR1 is SGDLS, CDR2 YYNGEE. The CDR3 runs 16 residues. Losses at the gene ends were 2 bases for V and 4 bases for J; bases not matched to a gene: 7. The CDR3 loop reads CASSVDRQGEGNTIYF. CDR3 DNA: TGTGCCAGCAGCGTTGATAGACAGGGGGAAGGAAACACCATATATTTT.

This clone was observed a few times. This sequence joins TRBV7-9 and TRBJ2-1; D possibly corresponds to TRBD2 (5 bases). CDR1 is SEHNR and CDR2 is FQNEAQ in the germline V gene (reference sequence). The CDR3 sequence is 16 residues long. V dropped 4 bases and J dropped 0 bases, with 13 bases sitting between them. The CDR3 region is CASSSTPGGSYNEQFF. CDR3 coding DNA: TGTGCCAGCAGCTCTACCCCTGGAGGCTCCTACAATGAGCAGTTCTTC. Filled out from reference TRBV7-9 and TRBJ2-1, the complete variable domain reads DTGVSQNPRHKITKRGQNVTFRCDPISEHNRLYWYRQTLGQGPEFLTYFQNEAQLEKSRLLSDRFSAERPKGSFSTLEIQRTEQGDSAMYLCASSSTPGGSYNEQFFGPGTRLTVL.

This clone occurred once. The chain carries TRBV19 and TRBJ2-1; 9 nucleotides line up with TRBD1. The CDR3 loop spans 15 amino acids. The V gene end was trimmed by 3 bases and the J gene end by 4 bases; junction bases not matched to a gene: 4. Germline V gene lookup returns CDR1 LNHDA and CDR2 SQIVND (reference sequence). The CDR3 nucleotides read TGTGCCAGTAGTATCTACAGGGGGCTTTACAATGAGCAGTTCTTC. It translates to CASSIYRGLYNEQFF.

For the CDR3, the DNA is TGTGCCAGCAGCCACAGGGACAGACTGAACACTGAAGCTTTCTTT. This sequence encodes CASSHRDRLNTEAFF. The chain joins TRBV14 to TRBJ1-1; TRBD1 matches 7 bases. The CDR3 runs to 15 residues. Per the germline V gene, CDR1 is SGHDN and CDR2 is FVKESK. The junction had 4 bases not matched to a gene; V was cut back by 3 bases and J by 0 bases. Together with reference TRBV14 and TRBJ1-1, the CDR3 gives the full variable domain: EAGVTQFPSHSVIEKGQTVTLRCDPISGHDNLYWYRRVMGKEIKFLLHFVKESKQDESGMPNNRFLAERTGGTYSTLKVQPAELEDSGVYFCASSHRDRLNTEAFFGQGTRLTVV.

This chain uses TRBV10-1 with TRBJ2-1; TRBD2 matches at 8 bases. There are 17 residues in the CDR3. V was clipped by 2 bases and J by 2 bases; unmatched bases: 8. CDR1 and CDR2 from the germline V gene are WNHNN and SYGVQD (reference sequence). This CDR3 is CASSESRGGITYNEQFF. Written as DNA, the CDR3 is TGCGCCAGCAGTGAGAGCCGGGGGGGAATCACCTACAATGAGCAGTTCTTC.

The CDR3 here is CASSLMRGRPMNTEAFF. The CDR3, as DNA: TGTGCCAGCAGCCTGATGAGGGGGCGTCCTATGAACACTGAAGCTTTCTTT. The chain is built from TRBV7-6 and TRBJ1-1; 7 bases agree with TRBD1. CDR3 size: 17 residues. After removal of 5 bases from V and 0 bases from J, the junction contained 12 bases not matched to a gene. Germline CDR1 reads SGHVS; CDR2 reads FNYEAQ.

The chain links TRBV18 to TRBJ2-7; D gene unclear. Germline values: CDR1 KGHSH, CDR2 LQKENI. The CDR3 is 14 residues long. The ends were cut back, 2 bases at V and 2 bases at J, with 10 bases in the middle. The CDR3 DNA reads as TGTGCCAGCTCACCAGGAAAACAGACCTACGAGCAGTACTTC. Translating it yields CASSPGKQTYEQYF. The full variable domain, rest sourced from reference TRBV18 and TRBJ2-7, is NAGVMQNPRHLVRRRGQEARLRCSPMKGHSHVYWYRQLPEEGLKFMVYLQKENIIDESGMPKERFSAEFPKEGPSILRIQQVVRGDSAAYFCASSPGKQTYEQYFGPGTRLTVT.

DNA for the CDR3: TGTGCCAGCACCGCGACAGAACCACCGAACACCGGGGAGCTGTTTTTT. Its translation: CASTATEPPNTGELFF. The chain couples TRBV25-1 to TRBJ2-2; a possible D gene is TRBD1 (5 bases). Trimming took 7 bases from V and 0 from J, leaving 15 bases between them. The CDR3 covers 16 residues. Germline-derived CDR1 and CDR2 are MGHDK and SYGVNS.

V is TRBV5-5 and J is TRBJ2-5; TRBD2 might be the D (5 bases). Germline V gene sequence: CDR1 SGHKS, CDR2 YYEKEE (reference sequence). V shed 4 bases and J shed 5 bases, with 12 bases lying between them. The CDR3 consists of 13 residues. The CDR3 spells CASSPGLGETQYF. CDR3 bases: TGTGCCAGCAGCCCCGGACTGGGGGAGACCCAGTACTTC. The full variable domain, in which reference TRBV5-5 and TRBJ2-5 provide the parts outside the CDR3, is DAGVTQSPTHLIKTRGQQVTLRCSPISGHKSVSWYQQVLGQGPQFIFQYYEKEERGRGNFPDRFSARQFPNYSSELNVNALLLGDSALYLCASSPGLGETQYFGPGTRLLVL.

This chain joins TRBV29-1 and TRBJ1-2; D is unclear. Germline loops: CDR1 SQVTM, CDR2 ANQGSEA. Trimming removed 4 bases at V and 12 bases at J, with 27 bases between. CDR3 length: 15 amino acids. The CDR3 DNA reads as TGCAGCGTTGCCCTCATGGGTTCAGTGGAGGGAGAGAACACCTTC. Encoded protein: CSVALMGSVEGENTF.

Only a few counts were recorded for this clone. This sequence joins TRBV4-2 and TRBJ1-6; unclear D gene. Germline V gives CDR1 LGHNA, CDR2 YNFKEQ. V was clipped by 5 bases and J by 0 bases, with 23 bases between them. The CDR3 has 20 amino acids. The DNA of the CDR3 is TGTGCCAGCAGCGAACGAGGCGGGCAGTTCCATAGCTCCTATAATTCACCCCTCCACTTT. It codes for CASSERGGQFHSSYNSPLHF.

The chain recombines TRBV5-4 with TRBJ2-7; 7 nucleotides agree with TRBD1. Germline V CDR1 and CDR2: SGHNT, YYREEE (reference sequence). The CDR3 covers 16 residues. Unmatched junction bases numbered 7, after V lost 1 base and J lost 0 bases. The CDR3 DNA follows: TGTGCCAGCAGCTTGAAGGGGGCAGGGGTCTCCTACGAGCAGTACTTC. It specifies CASSLKGAGVSYEQYF.

The rearrangement uses TRBV9 and TRBJ2-3; 9 bases are a match to TRBD2. The CDR3 is made up of 16 amino acids. The germline gives CDR1 SGDLS, CDR2 YYNGEE. V was pared by 0 bases and J by 4 bases, with 6 bases of the junction left unmatched. The CDR3 region is CASSVVPSGVPDTQYF. In nucleotides, the CDR3 is TGTGCCAGCAGCGTAGTTCCTAGCGGGGTCCCAGATACGCAGTATTTT. Complete variable domain (other parts from reference TRBV9 and TRBJ2-3): DSGVTQTPKHLITATGQRVTLRCSPRSGDLSVYWYQQSLDQGLQFLIQYYNGEERAKGNILERFSAQQFPDLHSELNLSSLELGDSALYFCASSVVPSGVPDTQYFGPGTRLTVL.

This chain uses TRBV6-2 or TRBV6-3 with TRBJ2-7; 8 bases fit TRBD1. The CDR3 length is 15 residues. The V gene end was trimmed by 0 bases and the J gene end by 6 bases; junction bases not matched to a gene: 7. CDR1 and CDR2 (germline): MNHEY, SVGEGT. The DNA for the CDR3 is TGTGCCAGCAGTTACTCGAGTACAGGGGGGCTCGAGCAGTACGTC. Its protein product is CASSYSSTGGLEQYV.

The chain carries TRBV27 and TRBJ1-2; D ambiguous. The CDR3 contains 13 residues. Germline V gene sequence: CDR1 MNHEY, CDR2 SMNVEV (reference sequence). Between the trimmed V and J ends, which lost 3 bases and 2 bases, there was a span of 7 bases. CDR3 DNA: TGTGCCAGCAGTTTTAGCTTCAACTATGGCTACACCTTC. Translating gives CASSFSFNYGYTF.

V is TRBV11-2 and J is TRBJ1-4, with 7 bases fitting TRBD1. V shed 1 base, J shed 5 bases, and the junction held 13 bases outside the gene matches. The CDR3 length is 18 residues. In germline, CDR1 is SGHAT, CDR2 FQNNGV. CDR3 amino acids: CASSLGRGTVMKNEKLFF. In nucleotides, the CDR3 is TGTGCCAGCAGCTTAGGGCGAGGGACAGTTATGAAGAATGAAAAACTGTTTTTT.

This sequence joins TRBV19 and TRBJ1-1; possible D gene TRBD1, 5 bases. With 4 bases removed from V and 0 bases from J, the gap between germline ends came to 12 bases. Germline V CDR1 and CDR2: LNHDA, SQIVND (reference sequence). The CDR3 runs to 15 residues. The CDR3, as DNA: TGTGCCAGTAGTACCGCCTGGGGGGTGAACACTGAAGCTTTCTTT. Translation: CASSTAWGVNTEAFF. Together with reference TRBV19 and TRBJ1-1, the CDR3 gives the full variable domain: DGGITQSPKYLFRKEGQNVTLSCEQNLNHDAMYWYRQDPGQGLRLIYYSQIVNDFQKGDIAEGYSVSREKKESFPLTVTSAQKNPTAFYLCASSTAWGVNTEAFFGQGTRLTVV.

This clone was detected only once. The chain uses TRBV6-5 and TRBJ2-7, with 8 nucleotides matching TRBD1. J gave up 3 bases and V 2 bases, and 6 bases lay outside the gene matches. From germline, CDR1 is MNHEY and CDR2 SVGAGI. This CDR3 is built from 15 residues. The CDR3 sequence is CASSYRYGQGYEQYF. CDR3 coding DNA: TGTGCCAGCAGTTACCGATATGGACAGGGCTACGAGCAGTACTTC.

The chain is built from TRBV27 and TRBJ2-3; maybe TRBD1 (5 bases). Germline CDR1 is MNHEY and CDR2 is SMNVEV (reference sequence). Trimming removed 2 bases at V and 3 bases at J, with 12 bases between. This CDR3 contains 15 residues. The CDR3 loop is CASSLRGFRTDTQYF. CDR3 in DNA: TGTGCCAGCAGTTTAAGGGGTTTCAGGACAGATACGCAGTATTTT.

V gene TRBV4-1 combines with J gene TRBJ2-2; perhaps TRBD2 as D (6 bases). The CDR3 covers 14 residues. CDR1 MGHRA and CDR2 YSYEKL come from the germline V gene. Trimming shortened V by 3 bases and J by 5 bases, and 10 bases separated the two germline ends. This CDR3 is CASSHVTRTGELFF. Here the CDR3 DNA reads TGCGCCAGCAGCCATGTGACTAGGACCGGGGAGCTGTTTTTT.